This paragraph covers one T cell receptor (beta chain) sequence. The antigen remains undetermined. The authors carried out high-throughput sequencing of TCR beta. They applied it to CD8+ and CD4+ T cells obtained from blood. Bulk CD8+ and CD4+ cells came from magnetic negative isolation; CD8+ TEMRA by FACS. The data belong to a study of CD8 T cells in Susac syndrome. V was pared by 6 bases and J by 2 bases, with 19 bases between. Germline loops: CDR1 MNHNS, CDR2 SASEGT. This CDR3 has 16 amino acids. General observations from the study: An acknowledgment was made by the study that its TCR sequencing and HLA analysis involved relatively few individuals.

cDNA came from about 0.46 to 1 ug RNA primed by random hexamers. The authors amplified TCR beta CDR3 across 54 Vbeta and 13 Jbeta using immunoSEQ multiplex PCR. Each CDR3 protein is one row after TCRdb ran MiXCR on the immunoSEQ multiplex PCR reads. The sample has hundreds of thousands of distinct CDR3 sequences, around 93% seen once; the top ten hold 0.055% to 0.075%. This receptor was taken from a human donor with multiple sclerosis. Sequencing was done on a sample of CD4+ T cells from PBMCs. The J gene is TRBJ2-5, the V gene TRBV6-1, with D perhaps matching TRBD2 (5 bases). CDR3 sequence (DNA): TGTGCCAGCAGCAAGAGGCTGTCCGGGAATCAAGAGACCCAGTACTTC. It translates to CASSKRLSGNQETQYF.